A single sample is the source of the 27 T cell receptor beta chains below, sequenced in a study of CD8 T cells in Susac syndrome. With random hexamers, about 0.5 to 1 ug RNA was reverse transcribed. TCRdb re-called the immunoSEQ multiplex PCR reads through MiXCR, storing one row per CDR3 protein. The table includes 200,000 to 300,000 distinct CDR3 sequences, approximately 95% detected once. The sequenced sample consisted of CD4+ T cells from PBMCs. The origin of the receptors is a human donor with Susac syndrome.

The chain joins TRBV7-9 to TRBJ1-5; TRBD1 is a possible D gene (5 bases). The CDR3 has 12 residues. Germline CDR1 SEHNR, CDR2 FQNEAQ (reference sequence). V dropped 4 bases and J dropped 7 bases, with 8 bases sitting between them. The CDR3 DNA follows: TGTGCCAGCAGCTCGTCAGGGCAGCCCCAGCATTTT. The encoded protein is CASSSSGQPQHF.

This chain connects TRBV29-1 to TRBJ1-1, with unresolved D. The CDR3 is made up of 15 amino acids. Per the germline V gene, CDR1 is SQVTM and CDR2 is ANQGSEA. The V end was cut by 3 bases, the J end by 7 bases, with 21 bases between. The CDR3 loop is CSVEYPPRIWGEAFF. CDR3 nucleotide sequence: TGCAGCGTTGAGTACCCCCCCAGGATCTGGGGTGAAGCTTTCTTT.

The chain links TRBV7-9 to TRBJ1-1; 9 bases map to TRBD1. Germline CDR1 and CDR2: SEHNR and FQNEAQ (reference sequence). The CDR3 totals 15 residues. The V gene end was trimmed by 5 bases and the J gene end by 6 bases; junction bases not matched to a gene: 10. Written as DNA, the CDR3 is TGTGCCAGCAGCCTTGGGGACAGGGCTAACGCTGAAGCTTTCTTT. Protein: CASSLGDRANAEAFF.

This clonotype occurred once. The V call is TRBV6-5, the J call TRBJ2-2; D is perhaps TRBD1 (6 bases). This CDR3 has 20 residues. Trimming removed 0 bases from V and 0 bases from J, with 20 bases in between. The germline gives CDR1 MNHEY, CDR2 SVGAGI. The CDR3 reads CASSYSIWTALESNTGELFF. The CDR3 nucleotides are TGTGCCAGCAGTTACTCGATATGGACAGCACTGGAATCGAACACCGGGGAGCTGTTTTTT.

The chain is built from TRBV20-1 and TRBJ2-7, with 9 bases identical to TRBD1. The CDR3 has 14 amino acids. The germline CDR1 and CDR2 sequences are DFQATT and SNEGSKA (reference sequence). V lost 4 bases to trimming and J lost 0 bases; unmatched junction nucleotides: 4. The CDR3 spells CSANRDRDSYEQYF. CDR3 DNA sequence: TGCAGTGCTAACCGGGACAGGGACTCCTACGAGCAGTACTTC.

This chain connects TRBV12-3 or TRBV12-4 to TRBJ2-1; the match to TRBD1 covers 9 bases. CDR3 length: 16 residues. Losses at the gene ends were 7 bases for V and 0 bases for J; bases not matched to a gene: 7. CDR3 amino acids: CASTATGGSSYNEQFF. In nucleotides, the CDR3 is TGTGCCAGCACCGCGACAGGGGGAAGCTCCTACAATGAGCAGTTCTTC.

CDR3 bases: TGCAGTGCTAGAGTAAGGGGGTCGGAGAATCAGCCCCAGCATTTT. This sequence encodes CSARVRGSENQPQHF. This rearrangement joins TRBV20-1 to TRBJ1-5; D might be TRBD1 (6 bases). CDR3 length: 15 residues. Germline V CDR1 and CDR2: DFQATT, SNEGSKA (reference sequence). V lost 1 base and J 4 bases, leaving 14 bases between the germline ends.

This clonotype was seen a single time. The CDR3 region is CSAIGRAYDEQYF. CDR3 sequence (DNA): TGCAGTGCGATCGGACGGGCCTACGACGAGCAGTACTTC. V is TRBV20-1 and J is TRBJ2-7; D call uncertain. The CDR3 runs 13 residues. Germline lookup yields CDR1 DFQATT and CDR2 SNEGSKA (reference sequence). Trimming took 6 bases from V and 5 from J, leaving 17 bases between them.

The V gene is TRBV30, the J gene TRBJ2-1; D may correspond to TRBD1 or TRBD2 (6 bases each). The germline V gene encodes CDR1 GTSNPN and CDR2 SVGIG (reference sequence). The CDR3 consists of 15 residues. The V end was cut by 4 bases, the J end by 5 bases, with 18 bases between. Written as DNA, the CDR3 is TGTGCCTGGAAGAGAGGCGGAGGGGGAAACAATGAGCAGTTCTTC. Protein product: CAWKRGGGGNNEQFF.

This rearrangement joins TRBV9 to TRBJ2-2, with 8 bases that match TRBD2. This CDR3 contains 14 residues. V dropped 6 bases and J dropped 14; count of bases not matched to a gene: 15. CDR1 is SGDLS, CDR2 YYNGEE, per germline. This CDR3 reads CASKPSGSWSRLFF. The CDR3 nucleotides are TGTGCCAGCAAACCCAGCGGGAGTTGGAGTAGACTGTTTTTT. Supplemented by reference TRBV9 and TRBJ2-2, the full variable domain reads DSGVTQTPKHLITATGQRVTLRCSPRSGDLSVYWYQQSLDQGLQFLIQYYNGEERAKGNILERFSAQQFPDLHSELNLSSLELGDSALYFCASKPSGSWSRLFFGEGSRLTVL.

The chain is built from TRBV15 and TRBJ2-1; 14 positions match TRBD2. V lost 5 bases, J lost 7 bases, and 4 bases stayed unmatched. This CDR3 comprises 15 residues. From germline, CDR1 is LNHNV and CDR2 YYDKDF (reference sequence). The CDR3: CATSGGTSGRNEQFF. The DNA for the CDR3 is TGTGCCACCAGCGGTGGGACTAGCGGGAGAAATGAGCAGTTCTTC.

The rearrangement joins TRBV29-1 to TRBJ2-1; TRBD2 matches 12 bases. CDR1 SQVTM and CDR2 ANQGSEA come from the germline V gene. The V gene end was trimmed by 3 bases and the J gene end by 3 bases; junction bases not matched to a gene: 3. The CDR3 is made up of 15 amino acids. CDR3 residues: CSVELAGGFYNEQFF. In nucleotides, the CDR3 is TGCAGCGTTGAGCTAGCGGGAGGGTTCTACAATGAGCAGTTCTTC.

The chain carries TRBV29-1 and TRBJ1-1; D unclear. Germline assignment: CDR1 SQVTM and CDR2 ANQGSEA. V lost 3 bases, J lost 1 base, and 12 bases lay in between. This CDR3 contains 14 residues. The CDR3, as DNA: TGCAGCGTTGATAAGAGGGTAGCGAACACTGAAGCTTTCTTT. Protein sequence: CSVDKRVANTEAFF. The variable domain in full, completed from reference TRBV29-1 and TRBJ1-1, reads SAVISQKPSRDICQRGTSLTIQCQVDSQVTMMFWYRQQPGQSLTLIATANQGSEATYESGFVIDKFPISRPNLTFSTLTVSNMSPEDSSIYLCSVDKRVANTEAFFGQGTRLTVV.

The rearrangement links TRBV27 to TRBJ2-7, with D tentatively TRBD1 (6 bases). CDR3 size: 15 residues. Trimming left V 5 bases short and J 7 bases short, with 21 bases between. Germline V gives CDR1 MNHEY, CDR2 SMNVEV (reference sequence). The CDR3: CASSPARTVWWEQYF. DNA for the CDR3: TGTGCCAGCAGTCCGGCCCGGACAGTCTGGTGGGAGCAGTACTTC.

The table lists this clonotype with a count of one. The chain employs TRBV9 and TRBJ1-4, with D possibly being TRBD1 (5 bases). The germline V and J ends were trimmed by 4 bases and 8 bases, with 15 bases remaining between them. The CDR3 is 14 amino acids. Germline V lookup: CDR1 SGDLS, CDR2 YYNGEE. As DNA, the CDR3 is TGTGCCAGCAGCCCCTCAGTAAGGGGCGAAAAACTGTTTTTT. This translates into CASSPSVRGEKLFF. The full variable domain, in which reference TRBV9 and TRBJ1-4 provide the parts outside the CDR3, is DSGVTQTPKHLITATGQRVTLRCSPRSGDLSVYWYQQSLDQGLQFLIQYYNGEERAKGNILERFSAQQFPDLHSELNLSSLELGDSALYFCASSPSVRGEKLFFGSGTQLSVL.

The V and J genes are TRBV5-1 and TRBJ2-5, with a weak D call TRBD1 (6 bases). Trimming pared 3 bases from V and 2 bases from J, leaving 17 bases between. CDR1 SGHRS and CDR2 YFSETQ come from the germline V gene. The CDR3 spans 16 residues. The CDR3 spells CASSWGTYSSQETQYF. The CDR3 DNA follows: TGCGCCAGCAGCTGGGGGACATACTCTTCTCAAGAGACCCAGTACTTC. The entire variable domain, with the rest obtained from reference TRBV5-1 and TRBJ2-5, is as follows: KAGVTQTPRYLIKTRGQQVTLSCSPISGHRSVSWYQQTPGQGLQFLFEYFSETQRNKGNFPGRFSGRQFSNSRSEMNVSTLELGDSALYLCASSWGTYSSQETQYFGPGTRLLVL.

The rearrangement uses TRBV9 and TRBJ2-7; 8 bases are shared with TRBD2. CDR3 length: 15 amino acids. The V gene's germline CDR1 is SGDLS and CDR2 YYNGEE. V shed 4 bases and J 0 bases; nucleotides not matched to a gene: 6. The CDR3 spells CASSRTGRASYEQYF. The DNA for the CDR3 is TGTGCCAGCAGCCGGACCGGGAGGGCCTCCTACGAGCAGTACTTC.

This clonotype was counted a single time. The chain combines TRBV30 with TRBJ1-2, with D possibly matching TRBD1 (6 bases). V was cut by 3 bases and J by 1 base, with 9 bases left in between. CDR3 length equals 13 residues. Looked up from germline, CDR1 is GTSNPN and CDR2 is SVGIG (reference sequence). The CDR3 spells CAWRDSFNYGYTF. Written as DNA, the CDR3 is TGTGCCTGGAGGGACAGTTTTAACTATGGCTACACCTTC.

The chain links TRBV20-1 to TRBJ2-1; weak D call: TRBD2 (5 bases). CDR1 and CDR2 (germline): DFQATT, SNEGSKA (reference sequence). The CDR3 runs to 16 residues. Trimming cost V 3 bases and J 2 bases, with 17 bases left between them. The CDR3 coding sequence is TGCAGTGCTAGTCACACACCGGGAAAGGCCTACAATGAGCAGTTCTTC. As protein: CSASHTPGKAYNEQFF.

The chain carries TRBV28 and TRBJ1-5; TRBD1 might be the D (5 bases). The V and J ends lost 6 bases and 7 bases respectively, with 16 bases between them. The CDR3 spans 14 residues. Germline V gene lookup returns CDR1 MDHEN and CDR2 SYDVKM. CDR3: CASRPPKRDQPQHF. DNA of the CDR3: TGTGCCAGCAGGCCACCAAAGAGGGACCAGCCCCAGCATTTT.

The genes are TRBV28 and TRBJ1-5; no definite D call. The V end lost 1 base, the J end lost 7 bases, and 23 bases lay between the germline ends. The germline CDR1 and CDR2 sequences are MDHEN and SYDVKM. There are 18 residues in the CDR3. The CDR3 DNA reads as TGTGCCAGCAGTTTATACTTCCTCCGGGCAGCTCTGGGACAGCCCCAGCATTTT. Translation: CASSLYFLRAALGQPQHF.

The chain couples TRBV25-1 to TRBJ1-3; D is uncertain. Germline V gives CDR1 MGHDK, CDR2 SYGVNS. The CDR3 is made up of 11 amino acids. Trimming cost V 4 bases and J 7 bases, with 5 bases left between them. Here the CDR3 reads CASSGRNTIYF. CDR3 nucleotide sequence: TGTGCCAGCAGTGGGCGGAACACCATATATTTT.

On this clonotype: One end of the junction does not line up with germline, which may come from a read error. This chain uses TRBV2 with TRBJ2-5; the D gene is possibly TRBD1 (7 bases). The CDR3 has 15 residues. Per germline, CDR1 SNHLY and CDR2 FYNNEI. For the CDR3, the DNA is TGTGCCAGCAGTCCTTTTCAGGGGGGACGAGGTTTGTTGAACTTC. It yields the protein CASSPFQGGRGLLNF.

This sequence joins TRBV11-2 and TRBJ2-7; no clear D. V lost 3 bases and J 0 bases, leaving 6 bases between the germline ends. There are 13 residues in the CDR3. The germline CDR1 and CDR2 sequences are SGHAT and FQNNGV. Written as DNA, the CDR3 is TGTGCCAGCAGCTTCGGGTTCTCCTACGAGCAGTACTTC. Protein product: CASSFGFSYEQYF.

The rearrangement uses TRBV7-3 and TRBJ2-2, with unresolved D. This CDR3 region has 14 residues. Germline CDR1 reads SGHTA; CDR2 reads FQGTGA. V was shortened by 5 bases and J by 2 bases, with 9 bases between the two germline ends. CDR3 loop: CASSRTINTGELFF. The DNA for the CDR3 is TGTGCCAGCAGCAGGACCATTAACACCGGGGAGCTGTTTTTT.

The V call is TRBV30, the J call TRBJ1-1; 7 bases agree with TRBD1. The CDR3 consists of 14 residues. Per germline, CDR1 GTSNPN and CDR2 SVGIG (reference sequence). With V trimmed by 3 bases and J by 0 bases, 4 bases remained unmatched. The CDR3 loop is CAWRRDSMNTEAFF. The CDR3 nucleotides read TGTGCCTGGAGGCGGGACAGCATGAACACTGAAGCTTTCTTT.

The gene calls are TRBV29-1 and TRBJ1-2; possibly TRBD1 for D (5 bases). This CDR3 comprises 14 residues. Trimming took off 2 bases at V and 1 base at J, with 11 bases between the two ends. The germline V gene encodes CDR1 SQVTM and CDR2 ANQGSEA. The CDR3 DNA sequence: TGCAGCGTTGAAAGGGACGGCCTTAACTATGGCTACACCTTC. Translating gives CSVERDGLNYGYTF.